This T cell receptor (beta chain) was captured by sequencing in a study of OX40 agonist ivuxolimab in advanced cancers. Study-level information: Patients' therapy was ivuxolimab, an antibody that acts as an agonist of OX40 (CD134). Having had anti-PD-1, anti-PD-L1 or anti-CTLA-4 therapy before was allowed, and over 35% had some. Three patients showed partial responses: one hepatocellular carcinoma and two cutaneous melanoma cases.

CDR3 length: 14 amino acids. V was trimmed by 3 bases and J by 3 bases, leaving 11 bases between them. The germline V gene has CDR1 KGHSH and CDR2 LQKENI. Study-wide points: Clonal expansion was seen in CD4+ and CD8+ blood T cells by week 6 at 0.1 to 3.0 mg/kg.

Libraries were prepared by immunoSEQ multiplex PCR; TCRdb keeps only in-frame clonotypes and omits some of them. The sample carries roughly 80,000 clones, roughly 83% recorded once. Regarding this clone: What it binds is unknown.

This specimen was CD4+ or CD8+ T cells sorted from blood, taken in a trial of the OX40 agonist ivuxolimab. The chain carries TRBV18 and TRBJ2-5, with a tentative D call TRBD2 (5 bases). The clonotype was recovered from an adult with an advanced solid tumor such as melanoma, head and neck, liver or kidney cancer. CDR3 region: CASSPTNGKETQYF. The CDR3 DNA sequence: TGTGCCAGCTCACCTACAAACGGGAAAGAGACCCAGTACTTC.